One and the same sample provided the 28 T cell receptor beta chains below, sequenced in a study of T-cell memory formation after mild COVID-19. Each CDR3 protein gets one entry after TCRdb re-called the 5' RACE reads with MiXCR. The sample has hundreds of thousands of distinct CDR3 sequences, about a fifth seen once. The sample was PBMCs or a T cell subset sorted from them (not recorded which). The source of these receptors is an adult woman who had mild COVID-19 (a few samples of this study predate the infection). Cell type and time point are not known.

This clonotype was counted ten times or more. The V call is TRBV12-3 or TRBV12-4, the J call TRBJ2-5; TRBD1 matches 10 bases. CDR3 length: 15 residues. V dropped 1 base and J dropped 5; count of bases not matched to a gene: 4. The CDR3, as DNA: TGTGCCAGCAGTTTAGGACAGGGGGCAGGGGAGACCCAGTACTTC. Encoded protein: CASSLGQGAGETQYF.

The V gene is TRBV7-2, the J gene TRBJ2-2, with TRBD2 identical over 9 bases. Trimming cost V 1 base and J 4 bases; bases outside gene matches: 4. Germline V CDR1 and CDR2: SGHTA, FQGNSA. The CDR3 loop spans 16 amino acids. The CDR3 nucleotides are TGTGCCAGCAGCTTAGGTAGCGGGAGCGTCACCGGGGAGCTGTTTTTT. This encodes CASSLGSGSVTGELFF.

The chain links TRBV7-3 to TRBJ2-1, with D possibly being TRBD1 or TRBD2 (5 bases each). Germline assignment: CDR1 SGHTA and CDR2 FQGTGA. The V gene lost 0 bases and the J gene lost 6 bases, with 15 bases spanning the gap. The CDR3 sequence is 16 residues long. CDR3 loop: CASSLTGTSSRNEQFF. In DNA form, the CDR3 reads TGTGCCAGCAGCTTAACAGGGACCTCCTCCCGCAATGAGCAGTTCTTC. Drawing the rest from reference TRBV7-3 and TRBJ2-1, the complete variable domain is GAGVSQTPSNKVTEKGKYVELRCDPISGHTALYWYRQSLGQGPEFLIYFQGTGAADDSGLPNDRFFAVRPEGSVSTLKIQRTERGDSAVYLCASSLTGTSSRNEQFFGPGTRLTVL.

This clonotype came up a few times. The rearrangement uses TRBV5-6 and TRBJ2-5, with 8 nucleotides matching TRBD2. CDR1 and CDR2 (germline): SGHDT, YYEEEE. The V segment lost 3 bases and the J segment 5 bases; nucleotides outside the gene matches: 12. The CDR3 length is 16 residues. The CDR3 is CASSSPSAGVRETQYF. The CDR3 coding sequence is TGTGCCAGCAGCTCCCCCTCAGCGGGAGTTCGTGAGACCCAGTACTTC.

The chain combines TRBV19 with TRBJ2-4, with D perhaps matching TRBD1 (5 bases). Trimming removed 2 bases from V and 1 base from J, with 9 bases in between. Germline CDR1 is LNHDA and CDR2 is SQIVND (reference sequence). This CDR3 has 15 amino acids. The DNA of the CDR3 is TGTGCCAGTAGTATACTGACAGATGCCAAAAACATTCAGTACTTC. Translated: CASSILTDAKNIQYF.

The chain carries TRBV6-5 and TRBJ2-1; D assignment may be TRBD1 or TRBD2 (5 bases each). V was trimmed by 2 bases and J by 2 bases, leaving 10 bases between them. This CDR3 spans 15 amino acids. The germline V gene has CDR1 MNHEY and CDR2 SVGAGI. Written as DNA, the CDR3 is TGTGCCAGCAGTTACGGGGACGGCCCCTACAATGAGCAGTTCTTC. It yields the protein CASSYGDGPYNEQFF.

The V and J genes are TRBV20-1 and TRBJ2-4; D possibly corresponds to TRBD1 (6 bases). Trimming removed 6 bases at V and 0 bases at J, with 9 bases between. Germline V gene lookup returns CDR1 DFQATT and CDR2 SNEGSKA (reference sequence). CDR3 length: 13 amino acids. CDR3 sequence reads: CSANREAKNIQYF. In nucleotides, the CDR3 is TGCAGTGCGAACAGGGAAGCCAAAAACATTCAGTACTTC.

This chain joins TRBV5-4 and TRBJ2-2, with 7 bases matching TRBD2. Germline V lookup: CDR1 SGHNT, CDR2 YYREEE (reference sequence). V lost 1 base, J lost 5 bases, and 8 bases stayed unmatched. The CDR3 covers 16 residues. This chain's CDR3 is CASSLKGGGGTGELFF. The CDR3 DNA is TGTGCCAGCAGCTTGAAAGGCGGGGGTGGAACCGGGGAGCTGTTTTTT.

In its sample, this clonotype was seen a few times. The rearrangement joins TRBV15 to TRBJ2-7; D uncertain. The CDR3 has 14 residues. Germline CDR1 reads LNHNV; CDR2 reads YYDKDF (reference sequence). The V and J ends lost 1 base and 0 bases respectively, with 7 bases between them. The CDR3: CATSRGRNSYEQYF. The CDR3 nucleotides are TGTGCCACCAGCAGAGGACGGAACTCCTACGAGCAGTACTTC.

This clonotype was seen ten or more times. This chain joins TRBV3-1 and TRBJ2-2, with TRBD1 as a possible D gene (5 bases). Germline values: CDR1 LGHDT, CDR2 YNNKEL (reference sequence). This CDR3 spans 14 amino acids. Between the trimmed V and J ends, which lost 2 bases and 8 bases, there was a span of 12 bases. CDR3 DNA sequence: TGTGCCAGCAGCCAATTCTCCAGGGAAGGGGAGCTGTTTTTT. Its translation is CASSQFSREGELFF.

The chain carries TRBV7-6 and TRBJ2-7; D perhaps matches TRBD1 (5 bases). Trimming left V 6 bases short and J 3 bases short, with 12 bases between. The CDR3 is 13 amino acids. Germline values: CDR1 SGHVS, CDR2 FNYEAQ. For the CDR3, the DNA is TGTGCCAGCAGTACTGAGCAGGGCTACGAGCAGTACTTC. Its protein product is CASSTEQGYEQYF.

There are a few counts of this clonotype. CDR3 DNA: TGCAGTGCTAGAGAGGTGACCTACGAGCAGTACTTC. It yields the protein CSAREVTYEQYF. The chain joins TRBV20-1 to TRBJ2-7; D is undetermined. Trimming took off 0 bases at V and 2 bases at J, with 5 bases between the two ends. Germline assignment: CDR1 DFQATT and CDR2 SNEGSKA (reference sequence). The CDR3 extends over 12 amino acids.

The rearrangement uses TRBV11-1 and TRBJ2-1; 9 positions agree with TRBD2. The CDR3 contains 16 residues. Germline-derived CDR1 and CDR2 are SGHAT and FQDESV (reference sequence). The V segment lost 0 bases and the J segment 7 bases; nucleotides outside the gene matches: 7. The CDR3 region has the DNA TGTGCCAGCAGCTTAGCTGCCCTAGCGGGATGGAATGAGCAGTTCTTC. Translated: CASSLAALAGWNEQFF.

The chain couples TRBV19 to TRBJ2-1, with D perhaps matching TRBD2 (5 bases). There are 13 residues in the CDR3. Germline V lookup: CDR1 LNHDA, CDR2 SQIVND (reference sequence). The germline V and J ends were trimmed by 11 bases and 7 bases, with 18 bases remaining between them. CDR3 region: CASAWEHTNEQFF. CDR3 nucleotides: TGTGCCTCCGCATGGGAGCACACGAATGAGCAGTTCTTC.

The chain links TRBV5-6 to TRBJ2-7; 14 bases map to TRBD2. Germline assignment: CDR1 SGHDT and CDR2 YYEEEE. J was trimmed by 8 bases and V by 0 bases; bases with no gene match: 4. There are 15 residues in the CDR3. Here the CDR3 reads CASSLGGLAGDKQYF. In DNA form, the CDR3 reads TGTGCCAGCAGCTTGGGGGGACTAGCGGGAGATAAGCAGTACTTC.

The J gene is TRBJ2-2, the V gene TRBV3-1; no firm D call. The CDR3 has 16 residues. Germline V gives CDR1 LGHDT, CDR2 YNNKEL (reference sequence). With 0 bases removed from V and 5 bases from J, the gap between germline ends came to 13 bases. In nucleotides, the CDR3 is TGTGCCAGCAGCCAAGATCCGGCAGGTTGGACCGGGGAGCTGTTTTTT. Encoded protein: CASSQDPAGWTGELFF. Full variable domain (rest looked up from reference TRBV3-1 and TRBJ2-2): DTAVSQTPKYLVTQMGNDKSIKCEQNLGHDTMYWYKQDSKKFLKIMFSYNNKELIINETVPNRFSPKSPDKAHLNLHINSLELGDSAVYFCASSQDPAGWTGELFFGEGSRLTVL.

This clonotype was observed a few times. V usage is TRBV5-1 and J usage is TRBJ2-4; the D gene is possibly TRBD1 (6 bases). With 0 bases removed from V and 6 bases from J, the gap between germline ends came to 16 bases. The CDR3 spans 16 residues. CDR1 and CDR2 (germline): SGHRS, YFSETQ. The CDR3 spells CASSLVAGDYRNIQYF. CDR3 DNA sequence: TGCGCCAGCAGCTTGGTGGCAGGGGATTATAGAAACATTCAGTACTTC.

V gene TRBV24-1 combines with J gene TRBJ1-2; 11 bases match TRBD1. The CDR3 runs to 13 residues. V lost 7 bases and J lost 7; bases outside the gene matches: 4. Germline V CDR1 and CDR2: KGHDR, SFDVKD. CDR3 amino acids: CATSDGTGGGYTF. CDR3 in DNA: TGTGCCACCAGCGACGGGACAGGGGGTGGCTACACCTTC.

The V gene is TRBV18, the J gene TRBJ2-5; D remains unclear. CDR3 length: 14 amino acids. The V and J ends lost 3 bases and 5 bases respectively, with 13 bases between them. Germline V gives CDR1 KGHSH, CDR2 LQKENI. CDR3 in DNA: TGTGCCAGCTCACCGACCGGGTTCGGTGAGACCCAGTACTTC. Encoded protein: CASSPTGFGETQYF.

V and J are TRBV7-2 and TRBJ2-5; a possible D gene is TRBD2 (5 bases). The CDR3 covers 16 residues. Trimming took off 5 bases at V and 3 bases at J, with 19 bases between the two ends. Germline V lookup: CDR1 SGHTA, CDR2 FQGNSA. The CDR3 here is CASSLGVRALKETQYF. The CDR3 region has the DNA TGTGCCAGCAGCCTCGGGGTGCGGGCCCTTAAAGAGACCCAGTACTTC.

CDR3 DNA sequence: TGCGCCAGCAGCCAAGAACTCGGGGGGAAACAAGAAGGCTCGACCCAGTACTTC. Encoded protein: CASSQELGGKQEGSTQYF. The chain links TRBV4-1 to TRBJ2-5, with TRBD2 identical over 7 bases. The CDR3 is 18 residues long. The germline CDR1 and CDR2 sequences are MGHRA and YSYEKL. V shed 0 bases and J 7 bases; nucleotides not matched to a gene: 17.

The chain couples TRBV7-9 to TRBJ2-5, with D possibly TRBD1 on 7 matching bases. The CDR3 is 16 amino acids. The germline gives CDR1 SEHNR, CDR2 FQNEAQ (reference sequence). With 3 bases removed from V and 5 bases from J, the gap between germline ends came to 19 bases. CDR3 in amino acids: CASSFPEQGGNETQYF. In nucleotides, the CDR3 is TGTGCCAGCAGCTTCCCTGAGCAGGGGGGAAACGAGACCCAGTACTTC.

This clonotype was seen only a few times. The V gene is TRBV6-6, the J gene TRBJ2-3, with 7 positions matching TRBD1. The germline V gene encodes CDR1 MNHNY and CDR2 SVGAGI (reference sequence). V lost 7 bases, J lost 2 bases, and 6 bases stayed unmatched. The CDR3 is 14 amino acids. In nucleotides, the CDR3 is TGTGCCAGCATGGGACAGAGTTACACAGATACGCAGTATTTT. This translates into CASMGQSYTDTQYF.

This chain connects TRBV3-1 to TRBJ2-7, with 8 bases that match TRBD1. J was trimmed by 5 bases and V by 0 bases; bases with no gene match: 9. The CDR3 runs 16 residues. The germline V gene encodes CDR1 LGHDT and CDR2 YNNKEL (reference sequence). CDR3 in DNA: TGTGCCAGCAGCCAAGATTTCAACAGGGGGGTCCACGAGCAGTACTTC. It yields the protein CASSQDFNRGVHEQYF.

For the CDR3, the DNA is TGTGCCAGCGCCGAGTCCATCTCCTACGAGCAGTACTTC. Its translation is CASAESISYEQYF. The chain recombines TRBV19 with TRBJ2-7; D is ambiguous. The germline V gene encodes CDR1 LNHDA and CDR2 SQIVND (reference sequence). V was shortened by 9 bases and J by 0 bases, with 12 bases between the two germline ends. CDR3 length: 13 residues.

This clonotype was recorded a few times. The chain carries TRBV21-1 and TRBJ2-1; the tabulated D call, TRBD1, remains unverified against the DNA. TRBV21-1 is deemed a pseudogene. The CDR3 is 15 amino acids. CDR3 in amino acids: CAPTSGTGLADEQFF. The CDR3 nucleotides are TGTGCCCCCACATCCGGGACAGGACTAGCAGATGAGCAGTTCTTC.

The V gene is TRBV19, the J gene TRBJ1-1; D not resolved. CDR1 and CDR2 from the germline V gene are LNHDA and SQIVND (reference sequence). With 1 base removed from V and 6 bases from J, the gap between germline ends came to 3 bases. The CDR3 consists of 11 residues. Here the CDR3 reads CASSIASEAFF. Here the CDR3 DNA reads TGTGCCAGTAGTATAGCTTCTGAAGCTTTCTTT.

The V gene is TRBV18, the J gene TRBJ2-7, with 8 bases lining up with TRBD1. The trim removed 3 bases at V and 2 bases at J, leaving 6 bases unmatched. This CDR3 is 15 amino acids long. Germline lookup yields CDR1 KGHSH and CDR2 LQKENI. Here the CDR3 reads CASSPNRGSAYEQYF. The CDR3, as DNA: TGTGCCAGCTCACCTAACAGGGGGAGTGCCTACGAGCAGTACTTC.